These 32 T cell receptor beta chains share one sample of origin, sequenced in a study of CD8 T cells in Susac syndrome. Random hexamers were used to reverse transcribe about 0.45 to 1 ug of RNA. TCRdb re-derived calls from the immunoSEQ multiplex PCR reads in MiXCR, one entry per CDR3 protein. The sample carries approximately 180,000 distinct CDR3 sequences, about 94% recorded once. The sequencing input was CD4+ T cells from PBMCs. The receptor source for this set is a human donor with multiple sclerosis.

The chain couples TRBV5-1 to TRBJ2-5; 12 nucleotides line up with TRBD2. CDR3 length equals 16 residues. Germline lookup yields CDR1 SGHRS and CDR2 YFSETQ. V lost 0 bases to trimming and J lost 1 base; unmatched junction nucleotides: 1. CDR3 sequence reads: CASSLGTSGTQETQYF. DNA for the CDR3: TGCGCCAGCAGCTTGGGGACTAGCGGGACCCAAGAGACCCAGTACTTC. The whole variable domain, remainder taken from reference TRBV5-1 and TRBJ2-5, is KAGVTQTPRYLIKTRGQQVTLSCSPISGHRSVSWYQQTPGQGLQFLFEYFSETQRNKGNFPGRFSGRQFSNSRSEMNVSTLELGDSALYLCASSLGTSGTQETQYFGPGTRLLVL.

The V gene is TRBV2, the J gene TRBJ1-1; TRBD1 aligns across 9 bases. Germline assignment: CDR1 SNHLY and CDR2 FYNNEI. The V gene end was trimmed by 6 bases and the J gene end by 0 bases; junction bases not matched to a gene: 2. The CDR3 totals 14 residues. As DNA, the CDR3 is TGTGCCAGCAGCCGGGACAGGGTGAACACTGAAGCTTTCTTT. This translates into CASSRDRVNTEAFF.

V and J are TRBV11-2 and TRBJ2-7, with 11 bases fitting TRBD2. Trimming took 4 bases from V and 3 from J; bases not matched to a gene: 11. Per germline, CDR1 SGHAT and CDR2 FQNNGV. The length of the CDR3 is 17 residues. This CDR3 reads CASSSAVGLAAFYEQYF. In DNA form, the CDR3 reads TGTGCCAGCAGCTCCGCGGTGGGACTAGCGGCCTTCTACGAGCAGTACTTC.

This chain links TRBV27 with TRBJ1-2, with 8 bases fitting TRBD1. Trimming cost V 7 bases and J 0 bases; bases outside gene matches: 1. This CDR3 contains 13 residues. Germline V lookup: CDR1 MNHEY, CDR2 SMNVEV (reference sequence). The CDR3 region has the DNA TGTGCCAGCATGGGACAGGCTAACTATGGCTACACCTTC. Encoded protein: CASMGQANYGYTF.

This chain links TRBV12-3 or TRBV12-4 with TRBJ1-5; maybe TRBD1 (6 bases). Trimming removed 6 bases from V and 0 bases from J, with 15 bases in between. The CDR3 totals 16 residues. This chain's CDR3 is CASRSNVQGSNQPQHF. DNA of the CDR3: TGTGCCAGCAGATCCAACGTACAGGGTAGCAATCAGCCCCAGCATTTT.

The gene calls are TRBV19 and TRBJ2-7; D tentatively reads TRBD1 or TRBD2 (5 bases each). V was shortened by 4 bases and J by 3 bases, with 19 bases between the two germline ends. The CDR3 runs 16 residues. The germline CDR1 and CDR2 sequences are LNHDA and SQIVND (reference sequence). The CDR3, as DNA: TGTGCCAGTAGTAGACGGGACGGCAACTACGTCTACGAGCAGTACTTC. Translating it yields CASSRRDGNYVYEQYF.

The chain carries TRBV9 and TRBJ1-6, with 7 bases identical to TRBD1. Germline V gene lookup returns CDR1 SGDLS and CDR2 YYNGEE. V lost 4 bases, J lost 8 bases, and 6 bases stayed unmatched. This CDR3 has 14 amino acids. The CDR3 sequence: CASSRGTDYSPLHF. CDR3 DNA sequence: TGTGCCAGCAGCCGGGGGACAGATTATTCACCCCTCCACTTT.

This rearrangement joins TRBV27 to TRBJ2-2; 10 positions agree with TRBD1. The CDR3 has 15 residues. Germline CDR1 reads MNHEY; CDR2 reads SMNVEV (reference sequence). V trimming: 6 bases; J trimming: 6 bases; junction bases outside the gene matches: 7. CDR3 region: CASRPAGQGSGELFF. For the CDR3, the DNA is TGTGCCAGCAGACCTGCGGGACAGGGGTCCGGGGAGCTGTTTTTT.

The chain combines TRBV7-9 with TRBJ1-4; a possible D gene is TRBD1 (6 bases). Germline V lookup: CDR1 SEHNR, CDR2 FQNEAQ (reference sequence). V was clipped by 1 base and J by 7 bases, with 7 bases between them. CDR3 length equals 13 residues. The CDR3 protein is CASSLEQGEKLFF. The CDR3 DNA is TGTGCCAGCAGCTTAGAACAGGGTGAAAAACTGTTTTTT.

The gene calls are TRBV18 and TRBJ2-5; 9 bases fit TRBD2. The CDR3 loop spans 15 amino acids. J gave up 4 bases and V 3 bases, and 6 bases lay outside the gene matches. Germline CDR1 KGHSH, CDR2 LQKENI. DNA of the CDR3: TGTGCCAGCTCACCTAGCGGGGGAAGGAGAGAGACCCAGTACTTC. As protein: CASSPSGGRRETQYF.

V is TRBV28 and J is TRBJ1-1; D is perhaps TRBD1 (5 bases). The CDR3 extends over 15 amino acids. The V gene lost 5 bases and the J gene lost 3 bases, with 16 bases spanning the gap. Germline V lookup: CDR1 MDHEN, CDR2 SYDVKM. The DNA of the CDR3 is TGTGCCAGCAGTCCCGGGGAGGCGGGACACACTGAAGCTTTCTTT. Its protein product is CASSPGEAGHTEAFF.

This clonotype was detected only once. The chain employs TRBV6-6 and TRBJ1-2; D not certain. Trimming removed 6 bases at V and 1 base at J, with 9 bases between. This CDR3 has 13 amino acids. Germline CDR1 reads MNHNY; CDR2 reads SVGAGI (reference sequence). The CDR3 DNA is TGTGCCAGCAGAGGTTCTGATAACTATGGCTACACCTTC. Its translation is CASRGSDNYGYTF.

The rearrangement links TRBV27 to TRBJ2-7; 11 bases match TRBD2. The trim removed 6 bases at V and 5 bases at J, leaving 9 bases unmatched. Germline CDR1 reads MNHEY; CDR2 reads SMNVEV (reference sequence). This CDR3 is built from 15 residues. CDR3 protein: CASSQIAGGPHEQYF. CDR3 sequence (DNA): TGTGCCAGCAGCCAAATAGCGGGAGGGCCCCACGAGCAGTACTTC.

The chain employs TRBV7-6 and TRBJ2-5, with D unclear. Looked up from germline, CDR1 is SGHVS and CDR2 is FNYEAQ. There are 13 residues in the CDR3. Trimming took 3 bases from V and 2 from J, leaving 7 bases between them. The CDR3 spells CASSFAEQETQYF. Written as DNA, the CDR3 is TGTGCCAGCAGCTTTGCAGAACAAGAGACCCAGTACTTC.

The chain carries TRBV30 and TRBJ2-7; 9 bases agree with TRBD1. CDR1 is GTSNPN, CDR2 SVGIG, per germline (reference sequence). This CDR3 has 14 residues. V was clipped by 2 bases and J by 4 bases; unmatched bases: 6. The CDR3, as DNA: TGTGCCTGGAGTCCCGGGACAGGGTTTTACGAGCAGTACTTC. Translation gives CAWSPGTGFYEQYF. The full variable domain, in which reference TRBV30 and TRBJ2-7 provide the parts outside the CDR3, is SQTIHQWPATLVQPVGSPLSLECTVEGTSNPNLYWYRQAAGRGLQLLFYSVGIGQISSEVPQNLSASRPQDRQFILSSKKLLLSDSGFYLCAWSPGTGFYEQYFGPGTRLTVT.

CDR3 in DNA: TGTGCCAGCAGCCGGACGGCTCTTATTGGCTATGGCTACACCTTC. It encodes CASSRTALIGYGYTF. V usage is TRBV12-3 or TRBV12-4 and J usage is TRBJ1-2, with no clear D. The CDR3 runs 15 residues. Deletions cut 6 bases from V and 4 bases from J, with 18 bases between.

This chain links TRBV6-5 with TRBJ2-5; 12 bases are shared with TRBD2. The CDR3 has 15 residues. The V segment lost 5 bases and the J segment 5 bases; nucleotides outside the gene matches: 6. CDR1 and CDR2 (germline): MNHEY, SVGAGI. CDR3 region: CASSRTSGNGETQYF. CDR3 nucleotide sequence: TGTGCCAGCAGTCGGACTAGCGGGAATGGGGAGACCCAGTACTTC.

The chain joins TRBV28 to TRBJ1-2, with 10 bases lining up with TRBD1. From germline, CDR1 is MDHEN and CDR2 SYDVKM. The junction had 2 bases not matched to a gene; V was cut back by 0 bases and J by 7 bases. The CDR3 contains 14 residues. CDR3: CASSLWGQGTGYTF. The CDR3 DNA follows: TGTGCCAGCAGTTTATGGGGACAGGGGACTGGCTACACCTTC.

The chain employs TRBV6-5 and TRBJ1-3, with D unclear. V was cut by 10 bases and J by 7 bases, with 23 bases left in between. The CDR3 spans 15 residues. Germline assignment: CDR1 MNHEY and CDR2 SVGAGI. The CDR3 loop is CATKTDKSGRNTIYF. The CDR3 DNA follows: TGTGCCACCAAAACTGACAAGTCCGGGAGGAACACCATATATTTT.

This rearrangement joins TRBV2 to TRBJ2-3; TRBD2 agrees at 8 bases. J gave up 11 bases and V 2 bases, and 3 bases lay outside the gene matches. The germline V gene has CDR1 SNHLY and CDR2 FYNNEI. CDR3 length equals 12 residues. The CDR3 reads CASSESSGKQYF. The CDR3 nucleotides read TGTGCCAGCAGTGAAAGTAGCGGGAAGCAGTATTTT. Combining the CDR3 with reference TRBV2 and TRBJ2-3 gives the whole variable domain EPEVTQTPSHQVTQMGQEVILRCVPISNHLYFYWYRQILGQKVEFLVSFYNNEISEKSEIFDDQFSVERPDGSNFTLKIRSTKLEDSAMYFCASSESSGKQYFGPGTRLTVL.

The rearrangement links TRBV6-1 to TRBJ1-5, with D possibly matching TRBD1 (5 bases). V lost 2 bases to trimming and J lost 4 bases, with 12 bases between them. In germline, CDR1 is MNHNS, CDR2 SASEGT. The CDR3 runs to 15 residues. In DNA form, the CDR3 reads TGTGCCAGCAGTGAAAGGTCAGGGTCAAATCAGCCCCAGCATTTT. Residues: CASSERSGSNQPQHF.

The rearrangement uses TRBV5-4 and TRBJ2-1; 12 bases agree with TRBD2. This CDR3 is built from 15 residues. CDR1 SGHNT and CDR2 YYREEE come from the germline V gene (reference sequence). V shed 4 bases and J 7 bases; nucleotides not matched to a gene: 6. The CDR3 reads CASSRTSGGSNEQFF. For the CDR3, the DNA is TGTGCCAGCAGCCGCACTAGCGGGGGGTCGAATGAGCAGTTCTTC.

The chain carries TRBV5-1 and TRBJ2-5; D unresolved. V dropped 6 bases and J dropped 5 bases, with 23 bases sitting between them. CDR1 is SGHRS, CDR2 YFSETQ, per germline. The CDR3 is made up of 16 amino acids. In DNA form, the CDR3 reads TGCGCCAGCATAGAAGGGTCGTCACCCCAATCCGAGACCCAGTACTTC. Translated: CASIEGSSPQSETQYF.

The CDR3 here is CAIHLPGRTEAFF. Here the CDR3 DNA reads TGTGCCATCCATCTGCCAGGGCGCACTGAAGCTTTCTTT. The chain carries TRBV19 and TRBJ1-1, with D possibly being TRBD1 (5 bases). The length of the CDR3 is 13 residues. The germline V and J ends were trimmed by 10 bases and 4 bases, with 16 bases remaining between them. The germline V gene encodes CDR1 LNHDA and CDR2 SQIVND (reference sequence).

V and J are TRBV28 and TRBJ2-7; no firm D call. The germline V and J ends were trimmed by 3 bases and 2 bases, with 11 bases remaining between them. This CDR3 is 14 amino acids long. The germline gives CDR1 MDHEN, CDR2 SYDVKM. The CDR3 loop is CASSFSRLPYEQYF. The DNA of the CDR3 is TGTGCCAGCAGTTTCTCACGACTGCCCTACGAGCAGTACTTC.

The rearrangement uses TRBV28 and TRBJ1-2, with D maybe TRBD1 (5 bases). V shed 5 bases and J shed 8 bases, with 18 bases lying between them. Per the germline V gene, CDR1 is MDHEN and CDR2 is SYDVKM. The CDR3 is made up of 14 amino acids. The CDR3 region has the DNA TGTGCCAGCAGTCCTGGGACCCAGGTGTACGGCTACACCTTC. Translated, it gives CASSPGTQVYGYTF.

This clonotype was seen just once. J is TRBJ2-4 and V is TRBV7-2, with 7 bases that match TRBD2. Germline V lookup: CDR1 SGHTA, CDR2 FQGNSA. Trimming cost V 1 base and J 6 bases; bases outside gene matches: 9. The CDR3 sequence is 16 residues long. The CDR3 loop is CASSLGSGGGINIQYF. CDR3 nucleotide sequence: TGTGCCAGCAGCTTAGGTTCCGGCGGGGGTATAAACATTCAGTACTTC.

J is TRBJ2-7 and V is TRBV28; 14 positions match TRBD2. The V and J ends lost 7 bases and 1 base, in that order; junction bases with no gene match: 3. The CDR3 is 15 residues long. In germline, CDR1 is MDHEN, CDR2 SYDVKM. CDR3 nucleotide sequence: TGTGCCAGCACCCGACTAGCGGGAGGGTCCTACGAGCAGTACTTC. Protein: CASTRLAGGSYEQYF.

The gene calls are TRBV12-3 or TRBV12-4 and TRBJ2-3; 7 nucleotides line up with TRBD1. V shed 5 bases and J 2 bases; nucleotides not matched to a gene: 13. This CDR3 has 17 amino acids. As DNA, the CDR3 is TGTGCCAGCAGTCCTAGGGGACAGTTCTCTTCCACAGATACGCAGTATTTT. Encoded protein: CASSPRGQFSSTDTQYF.

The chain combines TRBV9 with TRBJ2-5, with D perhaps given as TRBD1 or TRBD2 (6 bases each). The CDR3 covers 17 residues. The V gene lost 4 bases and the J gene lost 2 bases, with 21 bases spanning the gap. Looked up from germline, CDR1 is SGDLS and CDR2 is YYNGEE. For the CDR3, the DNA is TGTGCCAGCAGCCCCCGGCGGGACACAGTCTTGCAAGAGACCCAGTACTTC. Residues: CASSPRRDTVLQETQYF.

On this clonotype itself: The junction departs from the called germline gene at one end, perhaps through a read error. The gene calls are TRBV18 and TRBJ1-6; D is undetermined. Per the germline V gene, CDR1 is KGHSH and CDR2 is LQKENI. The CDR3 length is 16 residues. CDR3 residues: CVSSPRYAEPNSPLHF. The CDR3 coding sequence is TGTGTCAGCTCACCACGATACGCCGAACCTAATTCACCCCTCCACTTT.

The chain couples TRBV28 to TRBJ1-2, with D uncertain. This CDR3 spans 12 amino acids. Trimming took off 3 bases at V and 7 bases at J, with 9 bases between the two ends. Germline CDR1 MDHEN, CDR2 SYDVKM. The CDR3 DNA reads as TGTGCCAGCAGTTTCAGTAGCGCTGGCTACACCTTC. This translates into CASSFSSAGYTF.